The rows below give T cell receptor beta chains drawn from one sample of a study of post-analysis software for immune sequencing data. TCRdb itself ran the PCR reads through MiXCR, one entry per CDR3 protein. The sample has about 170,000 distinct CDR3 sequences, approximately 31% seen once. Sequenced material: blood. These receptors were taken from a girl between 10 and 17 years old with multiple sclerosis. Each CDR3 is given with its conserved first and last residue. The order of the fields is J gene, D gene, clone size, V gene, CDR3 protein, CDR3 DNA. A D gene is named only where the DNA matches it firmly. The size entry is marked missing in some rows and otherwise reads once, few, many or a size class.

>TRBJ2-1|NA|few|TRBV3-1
CASSHDVFNEQFF
TGTGCCAGCAGCCACGACGTCTTTAATGAGCAGTTCTTC
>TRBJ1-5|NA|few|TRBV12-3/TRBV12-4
CASSSHRDFDNQPQHF
TGTGCCAGCAGTTCCCATCGGGACTTCGACAATCAGCCCCAGCATTTT
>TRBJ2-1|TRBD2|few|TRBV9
CASSLNPPTTGTRRDNEQFF
TGTGCCAGCAGCCTCAACCCCCCTACAACCGGGACTAGGAGAGACAATGAGCAGTTCTTC
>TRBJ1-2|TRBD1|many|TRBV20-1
CSARGTGGKTNYGYTF
TGCAGTGCTAGGGGGACAGGGGGAAAAACTAACTATGGCTACACCTTC
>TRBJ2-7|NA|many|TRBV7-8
CASSFSSSYEQYF
TGTGCCAGCAGCTTCTCGAGCTCCTACGAGCAGTACTTC
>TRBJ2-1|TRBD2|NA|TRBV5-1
CASSSDEGLAELLNEQFF
TGCGCCAGCAGCTCGGATGAGGGGCTAGCGGAGCTTCTCAATGAGCAGTTCTTC
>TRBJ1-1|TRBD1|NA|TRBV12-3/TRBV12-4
CASFIQGKGTEAFF
TGTGCCAGCTTCATACAGGGGAAGGGCACTGAAGCTTTCTTT
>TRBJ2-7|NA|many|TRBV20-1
CSARRDSSYEQYF
TGCAGTGCCCGACGGGATAGCTCCTACGAGCAGTACTTC
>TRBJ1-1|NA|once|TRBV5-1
CASRSGTLGGDTEAFF
TGCGCCAGCCGATCGGGAACGTTAGGAGGGGACACTGAAGCTTTCTTT
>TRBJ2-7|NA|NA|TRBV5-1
CASSLDTFSYEQYF
TGCGCCAGCAGCTTAGACACATTCTCCTACGAGCAGTACTTC
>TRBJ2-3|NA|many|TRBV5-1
CASSWDSTDTQYF
TGCGCCAGCAGTTGGGACAGCACAGATACGCAGTATTTT
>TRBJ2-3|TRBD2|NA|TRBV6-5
CASSRRSSGSTDTQYF
TGTGCCAGCAGCCGACGCTCTAGCGGGAGCACAGATACGCAGTATTTT
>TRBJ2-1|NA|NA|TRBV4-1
CASSHPRSPLTYNEQFF
TGCGCCAGCAGCCATCCTAGGAGTCCCTTAACCTACAATGAGCAGTTCTTC
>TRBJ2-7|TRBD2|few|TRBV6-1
CASTERGYEQYF
TGTGCCAGCACGGAGCGGGGCTACGAGCAGTACTTC
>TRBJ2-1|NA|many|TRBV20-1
CSASRPLSPNEQFF
TGCAGTGCTTCCCGCCCCCTTTCCCCCAATGAGCAGTTCTTC
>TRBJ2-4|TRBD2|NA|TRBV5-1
CASSLLVGGGNIQYF
TGCGCCAGCAGTCTCCTGGTTGGGGGGGGTAACATTCAGTACTTC
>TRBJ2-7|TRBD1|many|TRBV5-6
CASSPGQGFVEQYF
TGTGCCAGCAGCCCAGGACAGGGTTTTGTCGAGCAGTACTTC
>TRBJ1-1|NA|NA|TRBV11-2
CASSIYRGANTEAFF
TGTGCCAGCAGCATATACCGGGGGGCGAACACTGAAGCTTTCTTT
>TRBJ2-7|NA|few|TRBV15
CATSVRPSSYEQYF
TGTGCCACCAGCGTAAGACCCTCCTCCTACGAGCAGTACTTC
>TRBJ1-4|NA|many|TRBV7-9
CASSKTTGRSERLFF
TGTGCCAGCAGTAAAACGACAGGACGCAGTGAAAGGCTGTTTTTT
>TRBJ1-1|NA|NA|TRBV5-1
CASSFMRTGENTEAFF
TGCGCCAGCAGCTTTATGAGGACGGGGGAGAACACTGAAGCTTTCTTT
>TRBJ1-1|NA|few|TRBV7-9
CASSLGGTFTEAFF
TGTGCCAGCAGCTTAGGTGGGACCTTCACTGAAGCTTTCTTT
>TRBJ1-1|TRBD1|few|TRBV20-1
CSARPGTGGKAFF
TGCAGTGCTAGACCCGGGACAGGAGGGAAAGCTTTCTTT
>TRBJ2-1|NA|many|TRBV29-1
CSVDLRRDEQFF
TGCAGCGTTGACCTGAGAAGGGATGAGCAGTTCTTC
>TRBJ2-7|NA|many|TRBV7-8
CASSTQDSSYEQYF
TGTGCCAGCAGCACGCAGGATAGCTCCTACGAGCAGTACTTC
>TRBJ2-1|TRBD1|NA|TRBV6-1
CASSYTGGNEQFF
TGTGCCAGCAGCTACACAGGGGGCAATGAGCAGTTCTTC
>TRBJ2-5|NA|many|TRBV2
CASTDLQETQYF
TGTGCCAGCACGGACCTCCAAGAGACCCAGTACTTC
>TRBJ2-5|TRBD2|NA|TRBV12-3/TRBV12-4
CAGSSLLGLGKETQYF
TGTGCCGGCAGTAGCCTCCTAGGACTAGGAAAAGAGACCCAGTACTTC
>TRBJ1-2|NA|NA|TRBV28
CAREDSYYGYTF
TGTGCCAGGGAAGACAGCTACTATGGCTACACCTTC
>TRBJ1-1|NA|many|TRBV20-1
CSVEGWGGTEAFF
TGCAGTGTGGAGGGCTGGGGGGGCACTGAAGCTTTCTTT
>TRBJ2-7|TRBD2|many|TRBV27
CASSFESVAGFGHEQYF
TGTGCCAGCAGTTTTGAGTCGGTAGCGGGATTTGGGCACGAGCAGTACTTC
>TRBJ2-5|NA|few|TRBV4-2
CASSPIASEEQYF
TGTGCCAGCAGCCCAATAGCGTCCGAAGAGCAGTACTTC
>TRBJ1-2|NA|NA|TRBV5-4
CASSSDGIYGHTF
TGTGCCAGCAGCTCGGACGGAATCTATGGCCACACCTTC
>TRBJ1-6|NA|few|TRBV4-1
CASSQDEAGNNSPLHF
TGCGCCAGCAGCCAAGATGAGGCAGGGAACAATTCACCCCTCCACTTT
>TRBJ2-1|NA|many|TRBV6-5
CASSPPGLSSYNEQFF
TGTGCCAGCAGCCCACCGGGGTTGAGCTCCTACAATGAGCAGTTCTTC
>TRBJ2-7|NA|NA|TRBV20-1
CSARDRPSSYEQYF
TGCAGTGCTAGAGACAGGCCTAGCTCCTACGAGCAGTACTTC
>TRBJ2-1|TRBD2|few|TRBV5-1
CASSLEVAGYDRSEQFF
TGCGCCAGCAGCTTGGAGGTAGCGGGATACGATCGCAGTGAGCAGTTCTTC
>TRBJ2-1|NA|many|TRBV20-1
CSARSGRNEQFF
TGCAGTGCTAGAAGCGGGCGGAATGAGCAGTTCTTC
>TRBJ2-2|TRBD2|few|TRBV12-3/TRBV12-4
CASSGGWGTGELFF
TGTGCCAGTTCGGGGGGTTGGGGCACCGGGGAGCTGTTTTTT
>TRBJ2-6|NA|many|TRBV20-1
CSARDVRGGANVLTF
TGCAGTGCTAGGGACGTCAGGGGTGGGGCCAACGTCCTGACTTTC
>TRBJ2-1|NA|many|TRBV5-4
CASSVYLGGGFGEQFF
TGTGCCAGCAGTGTCTACCTTGGGGGAGGATTCGGTGAGCAGTTCTTC
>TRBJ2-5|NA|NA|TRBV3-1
CASSHNPHGNQETQYF
TGTGCCAGCAGCCATAATCCCCACGGGAACCAAGAGACCCAGTACTTC
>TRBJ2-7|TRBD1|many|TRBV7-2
CASSLAVGEGASYEQYF
TGTGCCAGCAGCTTAGCTGTAGGCGAGGGGGCCTCCTACGAGCAGTACTTC
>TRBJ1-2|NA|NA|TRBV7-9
CASSLIPGASYGYTF
TGTGCCAGCAGCTTAATTCCAGGGGCGTCCTATGGCTACACCTTC
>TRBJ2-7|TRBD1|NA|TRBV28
CASSLYRQGIYEQYF
TGTGCCAGCAGTTTATATAGACAGGGGATTTACGAGCAGTACTTC
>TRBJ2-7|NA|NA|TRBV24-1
CATSDPRVHEQYF
TGTGCCACCAGTGACCCCCGGGTACATGAGCAGTACTTC
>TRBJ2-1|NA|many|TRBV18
CASSPQSRATRNEQFF
TGTGCCAGCTCACCCCAATCAAGGGCCACGCGGAATGAGCAGTTCTTC
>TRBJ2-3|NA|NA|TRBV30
CAEGRDADTQYF
TGTGCCGAGGGGCGGGACGCAGATACGCAGTATTTT
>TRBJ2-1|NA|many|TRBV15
CATSRAGNEQFF
TGTGCCACCAGCAGGGCCGGGAATGAGCAGTTCTTC
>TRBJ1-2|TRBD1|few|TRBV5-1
CASSLAGTASNYGYTF
TGCGCCAGCAGCTTGGCCGGGACAGCTTCTAACTATGGCTACACCTTC
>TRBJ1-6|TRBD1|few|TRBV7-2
CASQDRDNSPLHF
TGTGCCAGCCAAGACAGGGATAATTCACCCCTCCACTTT
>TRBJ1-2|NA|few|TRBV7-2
CASSFGVWGYTF
TGTGCCAGCAGCTTTGGGGTTTGGGGCTACACCTTC